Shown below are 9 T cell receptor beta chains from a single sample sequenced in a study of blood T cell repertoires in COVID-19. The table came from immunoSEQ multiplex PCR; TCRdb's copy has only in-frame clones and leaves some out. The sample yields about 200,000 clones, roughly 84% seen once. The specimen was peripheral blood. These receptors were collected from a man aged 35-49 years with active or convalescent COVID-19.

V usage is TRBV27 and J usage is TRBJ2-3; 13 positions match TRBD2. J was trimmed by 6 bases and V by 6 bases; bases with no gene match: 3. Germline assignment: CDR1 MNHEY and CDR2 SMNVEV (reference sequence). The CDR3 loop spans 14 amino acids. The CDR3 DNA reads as TGTGCCAGCAGGGGGACTAGCGGGACGGATACGCAGTATTTT. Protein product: CASRGTSGTDTQYF.

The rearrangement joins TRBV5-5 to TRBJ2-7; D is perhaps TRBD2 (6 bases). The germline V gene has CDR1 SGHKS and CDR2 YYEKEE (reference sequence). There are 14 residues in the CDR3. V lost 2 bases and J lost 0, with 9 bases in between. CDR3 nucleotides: TGTGCCAGCAGCTTCGCGGGACTCTCCTACGAGCAGTACTTC. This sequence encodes CASSFAGLSYEQYF.

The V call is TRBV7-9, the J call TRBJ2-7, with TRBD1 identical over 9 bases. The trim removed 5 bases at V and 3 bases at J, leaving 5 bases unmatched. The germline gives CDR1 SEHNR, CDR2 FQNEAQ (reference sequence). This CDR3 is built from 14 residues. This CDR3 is CASSQGQGNYEQYF. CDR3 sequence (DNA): TGTGCCAGCAGCCAAGGACAGGGGAACTACGAGCAGTACTTC.

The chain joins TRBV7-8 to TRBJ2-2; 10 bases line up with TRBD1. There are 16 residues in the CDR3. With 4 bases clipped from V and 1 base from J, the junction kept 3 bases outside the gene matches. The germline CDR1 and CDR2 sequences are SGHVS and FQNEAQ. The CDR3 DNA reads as TGTGCCAGCAGCTGGGGACAGGGGATGAACACCGGGGAGCTGTTTTTT. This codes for CASSWGQGMNTGELFF.

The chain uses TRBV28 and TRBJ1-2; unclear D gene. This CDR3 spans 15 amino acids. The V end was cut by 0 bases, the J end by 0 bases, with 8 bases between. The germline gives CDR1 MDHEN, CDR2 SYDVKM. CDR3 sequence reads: CASSLWGDANYGYTF. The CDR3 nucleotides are TGTGCCAGCAGTTTATGGGGAGACGCTAACTATGGCTACACCTTC.

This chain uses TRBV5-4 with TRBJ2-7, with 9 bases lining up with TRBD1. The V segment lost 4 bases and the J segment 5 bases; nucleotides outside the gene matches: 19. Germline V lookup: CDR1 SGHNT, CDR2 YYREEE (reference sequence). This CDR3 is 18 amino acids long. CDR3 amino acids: CASSPLRERTGDLHEQYF. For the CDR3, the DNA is TGTGCCAGCAGCCCTCTCCGAGAAAGGACAGGGGATCTGCACGAGCAGTACTTC.

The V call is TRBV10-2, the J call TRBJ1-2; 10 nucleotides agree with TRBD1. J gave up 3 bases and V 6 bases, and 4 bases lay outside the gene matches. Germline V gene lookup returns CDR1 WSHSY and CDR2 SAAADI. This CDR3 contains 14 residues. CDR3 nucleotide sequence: TGCGCCAGCAGCCTGACAGGGGGCGACTATGGCTACACCTTC. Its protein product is CASSLTGGDYGYTF.

CDR3 DNA: TGCGCCAGCAGCTCGGAACCGACAGGGGGCACAGATACGCAGTATTTT. Translation gives CASSSEPTGGTDTQYF. The chain combines TRBV5-1 with TRBJ2-3, with 8 nucleotides matching TRBD1. V shed 3 bases, J shed 1 base, and the junction held 7 bases outside the gene matches. The CDR3 covers 16 residues. Germline V gives CDR1 SGHRS, CDR2 YFSETQ.

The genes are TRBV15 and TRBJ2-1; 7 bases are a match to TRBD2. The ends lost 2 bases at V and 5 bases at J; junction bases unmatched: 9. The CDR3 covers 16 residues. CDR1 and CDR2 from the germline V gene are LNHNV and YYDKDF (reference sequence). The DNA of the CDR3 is TGTGCCACCAGCAGATTCCCAACTAGCGTCGACAATGAGCAGTTCTTC. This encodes CATSRFPTSVDNEQFF.